Presented here are 10 T cell receptor beta chains from one specimen sequenced in a study of blood T cell repertoires in COVID-19. Data came from immunoSEQ multiplex PCR; TCRdb stores just in-frame clones and leaves some out. Found here are around 200,000 clones, 75% to 90% of them singletons; the top ten hold roughly 0.82%. The specimen was PBMCs or T cells enriched from blood (not recorded which). The origin of the receptors is a woman aged 18-29 years who had recovered from COVID-19.

CDR3 residues: CASSPGGTEAFF. The CDR3 coding sequence is TGTGCCAGCAGCCCAGGGGGGACTGAAGCTTTCTTT. The chain joins TRBV6-5 to TRBJ1-1, with 7 bases that match TRBD1. V shed 6 bases and J 5 bases; nucleotides not matched to a gene: 3. Looked up from germline, CDR1 is MNHEY and CDR2 is SVGAGI. CDR3 size: 12 residues.

This clone turned up a few times. The chain combines TRBV28 with TRBJ1-5; 10 positions agree with TRBD1. The CDR3 is made up of 14 amino acids. The V and J ends lost 4 bases and 6 bases, in that order; junction bases with no gene match: 3. CDR1 and CDR2 from the germline V gene are MDHEN and SYDVKM. CDR3 protein: CASSSRQGAQPQHF. CDR3 sequence (DNA): TGTGCCAGCAGTTCGCGACAGGGGGCTCAGCCCCAGCATTTT.

The chain carries TRBV3-1 (or the pseudogene TRBV3-2) and TRBJ1-2; D ambiguous. CDR3 length: 14 amino acids. CDR1 and CDR2 from the germline V gene are LGHDT and YNNKEL (reference sequence). V lost 4 bases, J lost 4 bases, and 13 bases lay in between. The CDR3 bases are TGTGCCAGCAGCCCCCTCGGGGAGGGCTATGGCTACACCTTC. This gives the protein CASSPLGEGYGYTF.

The chain links TRBV15 to TRBJ2-1; TRBD2 aligns across 10 bases. V gave up 5 bases and J gave up 8 bases; unmatched junction bases: 9. The germline V gene encodes CDR1 LNHNV and CDR2 YYDKDF (reference sequence). The CDR3 spans 15 residues. As DNA, the CDR3 is TGTGCCACCAGCGACAAAAAGCGGGAGGGCGATGAGCAGTTCTTC. Protein product: CATSDKKREGDEQFF.

V gene TRBV27 combines with J gene TRBJ2-5; possibly TRBD2 for D (5 bases). Germline lookup yields CDR1 MNHEY and CDR2 SMNVEV (reference sequence). The CDR3 is 18 amino acids. Trimming cost V 2 bases and J 0 bases, with 19 bases left between them. The DNA for the CDR3 is TGTGCCAGCAGTTTAATCCCTCCGCCTGGCGGGTACCAAGAGACCCAGTACTTC. Translation gives CASSLIPPPGGYQETQYF.

The J gene is TRBJ2-5, the V gene TRBV5-4; perhaps TRBD2 as D (5 bases). Trimming took 3 bases from V and 5 from J, leaving 14 bases between them. The CDR3 is made up of 14 amino acids. Germline V CDR1 and CDR2: SGHNT, YYREEE (reference sequence). DNA of the CDR3: TGTGCCAGCAGCTCCCCGCGATCGGGGGAGACCCAGTACTTC. Protein: CASSSPRSGETQYF.

The chain carries TRBV7-3 and TRBJ2-5; D possibly corresponds to TRBD2 (7 bases). The CDR3 consists of 14 residues. CDR1 is SGHTA and CDR2 is FQGTGA in the germline V gene. Trimming took off 4 bases at V and 5 bases at J, with 14 bases between the two ends. In DNA, the CDR3 is TGTGCCAGCAGCTCTGGGGGCGGGGGTGAGACCCAGTACTTC. This gives the protein CASSSGGGGETQYF.

The J gene is TRBJ2-1, the V gene TRBV4-3, with TRBD2 matching over 8 bases. The germline V gene encodes CDR1 LGHNA and CDR2 YSLEER. The junction had 6 bases not matched to a gene; V was cut back by 1 base and J by 4 bases. The CDR3 totals 16 residues. DNA for the CDR3: TGCGCCAGCAGCCAAGGGGTAGCGGGGACTTACAATGAGCAGTTCTTC. Amino acid sequence: CASSQGVAGTYNEQFF.

This sequence joins TRBV29-1 and TRBJ1-5, with unresolved D. This CDR3 is built from 13 residues. The V and J ends lost 7 bases and 2 bases respectively, with 12 bases between them. Germline values: CDR1 SQVTM, CDR2 ANQGSEA. CDR3 loop: CSAQRGGNQPQHF. The CDR3 coding sequence is TGCAGCGCGCAACGGGGAGGCAATCAGCCCCAGCATTTT.

This chain connects TRBV14 to TRBJ2-7, with a weak D call TRBD1 (5 bases). Germline CDR1 SGHDN, CDR2 FVKESK. The CDR3 extends over 13 amino acids. Trimming removed 4 bases at V and 1 base at J, with 8 bases between. The chain's CDR3 is CASSPDSSYEQYF. As DNA, the CDR3 is TGTGCCAGCAGCCCCGACAGTTCCTACGAGCAGTACTTC.